The source of this TCR beta chain is a study of shared clonotypes between healthy human individuals. Study-wide findings and caveats: Non-shared clonotypes displayed generation probabilities falling below those of clonotypes present in all four donors.

This clone was found once. What it binds is unknown. Profiling relied on immunoSEQ multiplex PCR, and the TCRdb table lists in-frame clones only, not all of them. Here the sample spans about 980,000 clones, 76% being singletons. Germline assignment: CDR1 MDHEN and CDR2 SYDVKM. The V end was cut by 6 bases, the J end by 0 bases, with 18 bases between. The CDR3 runs to 18 residues. The genes are TRBV28 and TRBJ1-6, with a tentative D call TRBD1 (6 bases). The sequence came from a man between 18 and 29 years old in good health. The sample was memory CD4+ T cells sorted from blood. Subset described: CD45RA-negative fraction. CDR3 sequence (DNA): TGTGCCAGCAGCCAACTGGGGGCTAAGAGCTCCTATAATTCACCCCTCCACTTT. It yields the protein CASSQLGAKSSYNSPLHF.